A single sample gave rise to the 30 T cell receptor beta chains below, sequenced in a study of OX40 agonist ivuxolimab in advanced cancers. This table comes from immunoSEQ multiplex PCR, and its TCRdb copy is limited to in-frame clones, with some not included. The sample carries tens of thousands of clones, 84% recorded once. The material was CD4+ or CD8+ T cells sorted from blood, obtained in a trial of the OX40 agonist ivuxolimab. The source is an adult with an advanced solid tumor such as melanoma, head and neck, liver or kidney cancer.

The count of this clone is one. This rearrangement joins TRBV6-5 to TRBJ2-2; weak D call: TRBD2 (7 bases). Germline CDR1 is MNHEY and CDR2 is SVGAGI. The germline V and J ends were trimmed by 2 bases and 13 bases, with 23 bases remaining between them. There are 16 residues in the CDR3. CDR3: CASSYESGTSFQLLFF. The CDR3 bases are TGTGCCAGCAGTTACGAGAGCGGGACATCATTTCAGTTGCTGTTTTTT.

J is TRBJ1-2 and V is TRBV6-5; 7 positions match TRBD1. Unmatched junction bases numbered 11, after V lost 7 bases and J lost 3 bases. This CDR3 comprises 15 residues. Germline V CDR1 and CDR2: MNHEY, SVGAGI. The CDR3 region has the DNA TGTGCCAGCATGGCATTCCGGGACAGCTACTATGGCTACACCTTC. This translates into CASMAFRDSYYGYTF.

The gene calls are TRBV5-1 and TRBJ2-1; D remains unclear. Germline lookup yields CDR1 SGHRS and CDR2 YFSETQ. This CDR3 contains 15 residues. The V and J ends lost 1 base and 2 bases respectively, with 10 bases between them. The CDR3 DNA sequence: TGCGCCAGCAGCTTGTTGGACGTTACCTACAATGAGCAGTTCTTC. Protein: CASSLLDVTYNEQFF.

The CDR3 reads CASSPGRGTEAFF. Here the CDR3 DNA reads TGTGCCAGCAGCCCGGGTCGGGGGACTGAAGCTTTCTTT. V is TRBV27 and J is TRBJ1-1; D is perhaps TRBD1 (5 bases). Trimming removed 6 bases at V and 5 bases at J, with 13 bases between. This CDR3 region has 13 residues. Germline CDR1 reads MNHEY; CDR2 reads SMNVEV (reference sequence).

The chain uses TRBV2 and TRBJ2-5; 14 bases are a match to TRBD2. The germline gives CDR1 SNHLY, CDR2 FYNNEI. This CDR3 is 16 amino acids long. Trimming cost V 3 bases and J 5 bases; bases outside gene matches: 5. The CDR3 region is CASSEGLAGVWETQYF. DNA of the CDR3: TGTGCCAGCAGTGAGGGACTAGCGGGAGTCTGGGAGACCCAGTACTTC.

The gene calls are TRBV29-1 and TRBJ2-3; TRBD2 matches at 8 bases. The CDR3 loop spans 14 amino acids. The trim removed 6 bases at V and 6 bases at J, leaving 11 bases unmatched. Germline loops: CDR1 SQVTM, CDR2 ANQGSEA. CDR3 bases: TGCAGCGTCGACGGGGGGGCGATTTCGGATACGCAGTATTTT. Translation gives CSVDGGAISDTQYF.

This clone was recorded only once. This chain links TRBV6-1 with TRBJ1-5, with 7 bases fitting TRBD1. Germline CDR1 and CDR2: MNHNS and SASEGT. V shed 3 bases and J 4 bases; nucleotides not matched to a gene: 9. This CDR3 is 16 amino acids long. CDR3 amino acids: CASSDGRGRLNQPQHF. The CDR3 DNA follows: TGTGCCAGCAGTGATGGGAGGGGGCGGTTAAATCAGCCCCAGCATTTT.

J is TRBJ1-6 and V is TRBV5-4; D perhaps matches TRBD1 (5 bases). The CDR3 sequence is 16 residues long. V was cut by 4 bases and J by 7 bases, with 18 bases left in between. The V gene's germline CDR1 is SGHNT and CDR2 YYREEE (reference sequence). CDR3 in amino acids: CASSNPRDGGNSPLHF. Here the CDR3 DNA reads TGTGCCAGCAGCAACCCCCGGGACGGGGGAAATTCACCCCTCCACTTT.

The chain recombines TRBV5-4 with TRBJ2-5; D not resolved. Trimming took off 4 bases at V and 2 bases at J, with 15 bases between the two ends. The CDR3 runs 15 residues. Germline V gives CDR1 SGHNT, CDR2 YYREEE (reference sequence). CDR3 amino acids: CASSPSFQRQETQYF. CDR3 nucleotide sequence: TGTGCCAGCAGCCCCTCTTTTCAGCGACAAGAGACCCAGTACTTC.

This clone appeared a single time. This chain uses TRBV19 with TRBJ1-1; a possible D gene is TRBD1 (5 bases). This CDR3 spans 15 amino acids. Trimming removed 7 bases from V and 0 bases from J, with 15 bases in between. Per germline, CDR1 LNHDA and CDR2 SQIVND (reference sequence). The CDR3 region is CASIRATGMNTEAFF. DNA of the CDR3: TGTGCCAGTATAAGGGCCACAGGAATGAACACTGAAGCTTTCTTT. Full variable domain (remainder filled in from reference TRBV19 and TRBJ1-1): DGGITQSPKYLFRKEGQNVTLSCEQNLNHDAMYWYRQDPGQGLRLIYYSQIVNDFQKGDIAEGYSVSREKKESFPLTVTSAQKNPTAFYLCASIRATGMNTEAFFGQGTRLTVV.

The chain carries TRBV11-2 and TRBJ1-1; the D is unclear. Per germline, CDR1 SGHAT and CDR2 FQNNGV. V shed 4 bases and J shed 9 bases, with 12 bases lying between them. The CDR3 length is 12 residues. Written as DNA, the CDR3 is TGTGCCAGCAGCTCAGCAGGACGGCAAGCTTTCTTT. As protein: CASSSAGRQAFF.

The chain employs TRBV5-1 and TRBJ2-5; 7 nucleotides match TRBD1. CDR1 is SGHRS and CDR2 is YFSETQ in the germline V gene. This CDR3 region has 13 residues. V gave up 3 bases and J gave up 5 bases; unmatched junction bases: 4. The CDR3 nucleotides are TGCGCCAGCAGCTCGACAGGGCAGGAGACCCAGTACTTC. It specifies CASSSTGQETQYF.

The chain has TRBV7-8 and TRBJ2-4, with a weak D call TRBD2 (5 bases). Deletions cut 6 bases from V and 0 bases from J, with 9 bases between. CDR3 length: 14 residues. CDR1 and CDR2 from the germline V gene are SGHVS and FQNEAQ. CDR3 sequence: CASSRGLAKNIQYF. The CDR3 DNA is TGTGCCAGCAGTCGGGGTCTAGCCAAAAACATTCAGTACTTC.

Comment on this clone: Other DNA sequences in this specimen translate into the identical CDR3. The CDR3 region has the DNA TGTGCCAGCAGCTCCTTCTACGAGCAGTACTTC. Protein: CASSSFYEQYF. The V and J genes are TRBV11-2 and TRBJ2-7; D not certain. The CDR3 loop spans 11 amino acids. CDR1 and CDR2 from the germline V gene are SGHAT and FQNNGV. Trimming pared 4 bases from V and 3 bases from J, leaving 4 bases between.

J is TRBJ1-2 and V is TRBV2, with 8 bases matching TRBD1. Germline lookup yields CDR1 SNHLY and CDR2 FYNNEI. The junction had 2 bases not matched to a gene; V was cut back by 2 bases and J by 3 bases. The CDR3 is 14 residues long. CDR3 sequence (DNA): TGTGCCAGCAGTGAACGACAGGGGCACTATGGCTACACCTTC. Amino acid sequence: CASSERQGHYGYTF.

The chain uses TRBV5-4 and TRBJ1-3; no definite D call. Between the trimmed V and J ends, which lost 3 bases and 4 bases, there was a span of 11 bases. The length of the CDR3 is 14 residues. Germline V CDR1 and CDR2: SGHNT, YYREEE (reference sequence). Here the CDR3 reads CASSSERAGNTIYF. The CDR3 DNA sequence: TGTGCCAGCAGCTCCGAGAGAGCGGGAAACACCATATATTTT. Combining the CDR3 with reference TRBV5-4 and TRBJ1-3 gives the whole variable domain ETGVTQSPTHLIKTRGQQVTLRCSSQSGHNTVSWYQQALGQGPQFIFQYYREEENGRGNFPPRFSGLQFPNYSSELNVNALELDDSALYLCASSSERAGNTIYFGEGSWLTVV.

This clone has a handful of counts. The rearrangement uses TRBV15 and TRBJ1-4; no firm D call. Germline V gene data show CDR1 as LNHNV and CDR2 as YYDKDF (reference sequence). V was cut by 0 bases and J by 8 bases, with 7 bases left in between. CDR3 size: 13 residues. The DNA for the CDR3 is TGTGCCACCAGCAGAGATCTTGGGGAAAAACTGTTTTTT. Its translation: CATSRDLGEKLFF.

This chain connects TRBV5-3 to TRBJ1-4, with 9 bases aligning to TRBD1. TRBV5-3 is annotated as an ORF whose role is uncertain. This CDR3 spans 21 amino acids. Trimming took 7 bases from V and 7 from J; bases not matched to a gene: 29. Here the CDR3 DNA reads TGTGCCAGATCCCACATGGGGGGGCCGGGACAGGGTATGAACTGGCGTGAAAAACTGTTTTTT. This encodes CARSHMGGPGQGMNWREKLFF.

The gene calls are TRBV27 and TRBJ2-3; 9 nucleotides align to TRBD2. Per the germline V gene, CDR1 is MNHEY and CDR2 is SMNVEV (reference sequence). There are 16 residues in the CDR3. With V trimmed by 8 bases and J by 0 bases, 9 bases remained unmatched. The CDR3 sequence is CASQYYSGGSTDTQYF. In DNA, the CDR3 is TGTGCCAGCCAATATTATAGCGGGGGTAGCACAGATACGCAGTATTTT.

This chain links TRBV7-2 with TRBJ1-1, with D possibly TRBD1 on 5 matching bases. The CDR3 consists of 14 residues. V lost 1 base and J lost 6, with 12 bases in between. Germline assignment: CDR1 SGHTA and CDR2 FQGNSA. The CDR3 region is CASSLGAGFAEAFF. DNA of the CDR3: TGTGCCAGCAGCTTAGGGGCAGGGTTCGCTGAAGCTTTCTTT.

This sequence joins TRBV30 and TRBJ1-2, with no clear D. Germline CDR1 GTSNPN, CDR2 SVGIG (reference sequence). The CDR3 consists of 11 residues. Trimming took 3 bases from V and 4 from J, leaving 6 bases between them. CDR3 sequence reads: CAWSPSYGYTF. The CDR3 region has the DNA TGTGCCTGGAGCCCGTCCTATGGCTACACCTTC.

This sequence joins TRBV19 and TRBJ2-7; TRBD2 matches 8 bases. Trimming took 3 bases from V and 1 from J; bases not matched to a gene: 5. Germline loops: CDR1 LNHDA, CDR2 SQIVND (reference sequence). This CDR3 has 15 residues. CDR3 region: CASSMVIAGSYEQYF. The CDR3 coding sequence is TGTGCCAGTAGTATGGTGATAGCGGGATCCTACGAGCAGTACTTC.

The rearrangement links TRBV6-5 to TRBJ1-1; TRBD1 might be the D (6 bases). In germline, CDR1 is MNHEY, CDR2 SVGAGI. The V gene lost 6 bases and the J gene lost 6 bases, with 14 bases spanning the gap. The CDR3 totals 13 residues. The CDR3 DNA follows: TGTGCCAGCAGATCCCTGGGGGGCTCTGAAGCTTTCTTT. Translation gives CASRSLGGSEAFF.

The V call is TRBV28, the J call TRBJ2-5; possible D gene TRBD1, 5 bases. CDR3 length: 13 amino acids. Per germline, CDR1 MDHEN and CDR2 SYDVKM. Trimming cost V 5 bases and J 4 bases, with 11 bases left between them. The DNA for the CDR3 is TGTGCCAGCAGTCTCGGACATATAGAGACCCAGTACTTC. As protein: CASSLGHIETQYF.

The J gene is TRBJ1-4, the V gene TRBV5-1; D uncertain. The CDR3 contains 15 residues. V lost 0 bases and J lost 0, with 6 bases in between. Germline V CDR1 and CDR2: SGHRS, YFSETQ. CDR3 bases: TGCGCCAGCAGCTTGGACAGCGCAACTAATGAAAAACTGTTTTTT. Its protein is CASSLDSATNEKLFF.

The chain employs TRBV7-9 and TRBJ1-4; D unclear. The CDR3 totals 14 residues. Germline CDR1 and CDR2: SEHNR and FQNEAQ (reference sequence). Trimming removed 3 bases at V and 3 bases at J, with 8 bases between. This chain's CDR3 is CASSFGVANEKLFF. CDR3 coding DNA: TGTGCCAGCAGCTTTGGGGTGGCTAATGAAAAACTGTTTTTT. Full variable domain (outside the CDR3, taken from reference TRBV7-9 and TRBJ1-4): DTGVSQNPRHKITKRGQNVTFRCDPISEHNRLYWYRQTLGQGPEFLTYFQNEAQLEKSRLLSDRFSAERPKGSFSTLEIQRTEQGDSAMYLCASSFGVANEKLFFGSGTQLSVL.

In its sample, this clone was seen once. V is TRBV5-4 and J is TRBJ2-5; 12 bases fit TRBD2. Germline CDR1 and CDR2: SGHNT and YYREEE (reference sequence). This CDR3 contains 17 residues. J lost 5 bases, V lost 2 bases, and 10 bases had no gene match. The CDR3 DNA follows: TGTGCCAGCAGCTTAAAGCCTAGCGGGGGGGCCTGGGAGACCCAGTACTTC. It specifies CASSLKPSGGAWETQYF.

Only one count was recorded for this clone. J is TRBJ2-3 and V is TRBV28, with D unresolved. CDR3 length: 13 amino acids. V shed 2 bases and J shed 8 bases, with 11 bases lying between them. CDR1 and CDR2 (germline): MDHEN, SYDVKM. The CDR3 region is CASSLAAQATQYF. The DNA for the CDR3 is TGTGCCAGCAGTTTAGCAGCCCAGGCTACGCAGTATTTT.

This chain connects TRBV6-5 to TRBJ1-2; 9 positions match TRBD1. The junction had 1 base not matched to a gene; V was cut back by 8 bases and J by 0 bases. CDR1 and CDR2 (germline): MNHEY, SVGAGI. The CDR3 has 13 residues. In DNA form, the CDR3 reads TGTGCCAGCGGACAGGGGCCTAACTATGGCTACACCTTC. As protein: CASGQGPNYGYTF.

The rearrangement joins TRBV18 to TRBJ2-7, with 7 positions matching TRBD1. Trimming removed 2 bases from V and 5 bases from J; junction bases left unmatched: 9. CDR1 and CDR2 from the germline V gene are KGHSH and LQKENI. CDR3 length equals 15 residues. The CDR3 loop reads CASSPVTGFVNEQYF. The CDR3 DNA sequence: TGTGCCAGCTCACCAGTGACAGGGTTCGTGAACGAGCAGTACTTC.